This entry lists 2 T cell receptor beta chains sequenced from one sample in a study of T cell changes during pregnancy in multiple sclerosis. The assay was immunoSEQ multiplex PCR, and TCRdb's table has in-frame clones only and misses some. The table lists about 79,000 clones, under 95% of them singletons. Sequenced here: CD4+ T cells from peripheral blood mononuclear cells, sampled in the second trimester of pregnancy. These TCRs come from a female donor with multiple sclerosis, enrolled in a pregnancy study.

As DNA, the CDR3 is TGTGCCAGCTCACCAGGGAGTGGGGCCGGGGAGCTGTTTTTT. Translated: CASSPGSGAGELFF. V and J are TRBV18 and TRBJ2-2, with a possible D match to TRBD2 (5 bases). Between the trimmed V and J ends, which lost 2 bases and 6 bases, there was a span of 10 bases. The CDR3 has 14 residues. CDR1 is KGHSH, CDR2 LQKENI, per germline.

The rearrangement uses TRBV9 and TRBJ2-5; 10 bases align to TRBD1. The CDR3 runs to 14 residues. From germline, CDR1 is SGDLS and CDR2 YYNGEE. The V and J ends lost 2 bases and 4 bases, in that order; junction bases with no gene match: 2. In DNA, the CDR3 is TGTGCCAGCAGCGTTCGGACAGGGGGAGAGACCCAGTACTTC. This codes for CASSVRTGGETQYF.